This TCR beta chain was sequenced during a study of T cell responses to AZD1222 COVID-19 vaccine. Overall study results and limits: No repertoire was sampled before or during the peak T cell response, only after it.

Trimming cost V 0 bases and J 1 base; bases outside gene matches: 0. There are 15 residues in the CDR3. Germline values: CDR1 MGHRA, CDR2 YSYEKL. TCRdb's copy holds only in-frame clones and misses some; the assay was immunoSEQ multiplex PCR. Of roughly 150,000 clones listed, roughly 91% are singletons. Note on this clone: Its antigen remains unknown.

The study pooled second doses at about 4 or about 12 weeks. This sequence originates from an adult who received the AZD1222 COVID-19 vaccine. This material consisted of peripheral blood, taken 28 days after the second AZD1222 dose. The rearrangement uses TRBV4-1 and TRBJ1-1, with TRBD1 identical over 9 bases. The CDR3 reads CASSQEGQGNTEAFF. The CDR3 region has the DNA TGCGCCAGCAGCCAAGAGGGACAGGGGAACACTGAAGCTTTCTTT.